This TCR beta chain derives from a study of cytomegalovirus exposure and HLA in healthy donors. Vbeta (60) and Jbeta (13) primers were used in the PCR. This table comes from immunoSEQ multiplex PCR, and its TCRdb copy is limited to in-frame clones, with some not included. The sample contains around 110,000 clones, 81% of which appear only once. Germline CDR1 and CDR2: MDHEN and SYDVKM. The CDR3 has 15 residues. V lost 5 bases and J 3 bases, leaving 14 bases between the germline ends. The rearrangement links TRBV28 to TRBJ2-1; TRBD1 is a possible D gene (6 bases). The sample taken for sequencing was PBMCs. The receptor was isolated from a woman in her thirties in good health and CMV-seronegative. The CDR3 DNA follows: TGTGCCAGCAGTGCGACAGGCCGGTTCTACAATGAGCAGTTCTTC. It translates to CASSATGRFYNEQFF.